These 10 T cell receptor beta chains originate from one sample sequenced in a study of PD-1 blockade in classical Hodgkin lymphoma. Here immunoSEQ multiplex PCR was the method, and the copy in TCRdb shows in-frame clones only, minus some. The table has about 46,000 clones, around 70% seen once. There was relapse after autologous stem cell transplantation in every patient, and there was variation in brentuximab vedotin exposure. The input for sequencing was peripheral blood mononuclear cells (PBMCs), taken at baseline. These receptors all stem from a human donor with classical Hodgkin lymphoma.

This clone was seen more than once but under ten times. The chain couples TRBV6-1 to TRBJ2-1, with D hard to call. Per germline, CDR1 MNHNS and CDR2 SASEGT. V gave up 3 bases and J gave up 3 bases, with 12 bases separating them. This CDR3 spans 15 amino acids. CDR3 DNA sequence: TGTGCCAGCAGTGAGGGCCGCGGCCTCTACAATGAGCAGTTCTTC. The encoded protein is CASSEGRGLYNEQFF.

The V and J genes are TRBV4-1 and TRBJ1-2, with 7 nucleotides matching TRBD1. V gave up 5 bases and J gave up 0 bases; unmatched junction bases: 12. The germline V gene encodes CDR1 MGHRA and CDR2 YSYEKL. The CDR3 runs 17 residues. The CDR3 DNA reads as TGCGCCAGCAGCTCCCGGGACAGCTACTTAGCTAACTATGGCTACACCTTC. This encodes CASSSRDSYLANYGYTF.

The gene calls are TRBV30 and TRBJ2-2, with D perhaps matching TRBD1 or TRBD2 (5 bases each). CDR1 is GTSNPN and CDR2 is SVGIG in the germline V gene (reference sequence). Trimming pared 3 bases from V and 4 bases from J, leaving 18 bases between. The CDR3 has 16 amino acids. In nucleotides, the CDR3 is TGTGCCTGGAGCCTTCTACTAGTAAGGGGCACCGGGGAGCTGTTTTTT. Its protein is CAWSLLLVRGTGELFF.

The rearrangement links TRBV11-3 to TRBJ2-1; 11 bases line up with TRBD2. V shed 3 bases, J shed 3 bases, and the junction held 1 base outside the gene matches. The CDR3 extends over 15 amino acids. Germline V CDR1 and CDR2: SGHNT, YENEEA. The CDR3 protein is CASSFSGRGYNEQFF. In DNA form, the CDR3 reads TGTGCCAGCAGCTTTAGCGGGAGGGGCTACAATGAGCAGTTCTTC.

This clone was counted a few times. The chain combines TRBV30 with TRBJ2-5; D not resolved. CDR1 and CDR2 (germline): GTSNPN, SVGIG (reference sequence). The CDR3 length is 11 residues. Trimming shortened V by 0 bases and J by 5 bases, and 4 bases separated the two germline ends. CDR3 nucleotide sequence: TGTGCCTGGAGTGTACTGGAGACCCAGTACTTC. Protein sequence: CAWSVLETQYF.

The rearrangement uses TRBV28 and TRBJ2-5; no clear D. Trimming removed 3 bases from V and 3 bases from J, with 11 bases in between. The germline V gene has CDR1 MDHEN and CDR2 SYDVKM. The CDR3 contains 14 residues. The CDR3 bases are TGTGCCAGCAGTTTTTCCTCACACGAAGAGACCCAGTACTTC. Encoded protein: CASSFSSHEETQYF.

J is TRBJ2-1 and V is TRBV11-2; TRBD2 matches 10 bases. The trim removed 1 base at V and 6 bases at J, leaving 6 bases unmatched. The germline CDR1 and CDR2 sequences are SGHAT and FQNNGV. CDR3 length equals 16 residues. The CDR3 loop reads CASSLVASGGINEQFF. The CDR3 DNA sequence: TGTGCCAGCAGCTTAGTGGCTAGCGGGGGTATCAATGAGCAGTTCTTC.

The chain uses TRBV14 and TRBJ2-3; D gene uncertain. Deletions cut 4 bases from V and 5 bases from J, with 4 bases between. Germline CDR1 is SGHDN and CDR2 is FVKESK. The CDR3 covers 11 residues. DNA of the CDR3: TGTGCCAGCAGCCTGGGAGATACGCAGTATTTT. Its protein is CASSLGDTQYF.

The CDR3 loop reads CASNPELGGYNEQFF. CDR3 DNA: TGTGCCAGCAACCCCGAGCTTGGGGGCTACAATGAGCAGTTCTTC. The rearrangement uses TRBV4-2 and TRBJ2-1; tentatively, D is TRBD1 or TRBD2 (5 bases each). The CDR3 extends over 15 amino acids. CDR1 is LGHNA and CDR2 is YNFKEQ in the germline V gene. Trimming took 7 bases from V and 3 from J, leaving 16 bases between them.

This chain uses TRBV6-6 with TRBJ2-7; no reliable D call. The CDR3 extends over 16 amino acids. Looked up from germline, CDR1 is MNHNY and CDR2 is SVGAGI (reference sequence). The V and J ends lost 4 bases and 4 bases respectively, with 20 bases between them. The CDR3 DNA reads as TGTGCCAGCAGTTCCACGGCCTTCACCATCCCTTACGAGCAGTACTTC. Its translation is CASSSTAFTIPYEQYF.